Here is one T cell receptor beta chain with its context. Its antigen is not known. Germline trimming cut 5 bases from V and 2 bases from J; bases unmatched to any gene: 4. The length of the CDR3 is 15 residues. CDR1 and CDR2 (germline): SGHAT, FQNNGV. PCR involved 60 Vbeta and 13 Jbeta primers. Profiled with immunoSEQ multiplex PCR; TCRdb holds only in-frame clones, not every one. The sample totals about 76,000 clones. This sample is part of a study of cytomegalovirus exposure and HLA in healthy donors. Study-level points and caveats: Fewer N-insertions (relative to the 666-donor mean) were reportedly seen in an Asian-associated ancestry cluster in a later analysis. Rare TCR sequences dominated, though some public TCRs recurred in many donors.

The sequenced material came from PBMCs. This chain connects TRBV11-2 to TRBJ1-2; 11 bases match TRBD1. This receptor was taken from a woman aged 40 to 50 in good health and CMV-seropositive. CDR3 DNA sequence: TGTGCCAGCAGCCCCCGGACAGGGGGCAACTATGGCTACACCTTC. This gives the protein CASSPRTGGNYGYTF. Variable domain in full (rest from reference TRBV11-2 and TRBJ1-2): EAGVAQSPRYKIIEKRQSVAFWCNPISGHATLYWYQQILGQGPKLLIQFQNNGVVDDSQLPKDRFSAERLKGVDSTLKIQPAKLEDSAVYLCASSPRTGGNYGYTFGSGTRLTVV.